The present T cell receptor beta chain was sequenced within a study of blood T cells in healthy people across ages. Alongside a J-beta primer mix, a sample-barcoded 5' primer served in a second PCR lasting roughly 7 to 12 cycles. In TCRdb, the 5' RACE reads were re-called with MiXCR into one record per CDR3 protein. The repertoire holds roughly 1,100,000 distinct CDR3 sequences, with approximately 26% as singletons. The CDR3 is 14 amino acids. The ends were cut back, 5 bases at V and 13 bases at J, with 22 bases in the middle. The germline gives CDR1 SGDLS, CDR2 YYNGEE. This same sample was also taken into another study, of T cells of mothers and their children.

This TCR derives from a girl aged 2 to 10 in good health. Input material: blood. This chain connects TRBV9 to TRBJ2-4, with D tentatively TRBD2 (6 bases). The CDR3 sequence is CASSESVLGGLQYF. The CDR3 coding sequence is TGTGCCAGCAGTGAAAGCGTATTGGGGGGTTTACAGTACTTC.